This T cell receptor beta chain is from a study of a mutant IDH1 vaccine in newly diagnosed glioma. Study-wide points: The occurrence of vaccine-induced immune responses was seen in approximately 92% of patients.

For this clone: The antigen is not known.

Trimming left V 1 base short and J 6 bases short, with 9 bases between. CDR3 size: 14 residues. Germline CDR1 is MGHRA and CDR2 is YSYEKL. Some clones are missing from TCRdb's copy, which holds only in-frame ones; the method was immunoSEQ multiplex PCR. This table holds about 10,000 clones, 81% found once. Time point in this sample: week 47, end of study. A 20-mer mutant IDH1 peptide at 300 ug was injected subcutaneously with topical imiquimod. Donor tumors were new WHO grade 3 or 4 IDH1-mutant, ATRX-lost astrocytomas. Here the sequenced sample was PBMCs, taken from a glioma patient whose treatment included an IDH1 peptide vaccine. The chain joins TRBV4-1 to TRBJ2-2, with D perhaps assigned TRBD1 or TRBD2 (5 bases each). The source is a man aged 25-45 years with glioma. This CDR3 reads CASSQVQGPGELFF. The CDR3 DNA is TGCGCCAGCAGCCAAGTCCAGGGACCCGGGGAGCTGTTTTTT.